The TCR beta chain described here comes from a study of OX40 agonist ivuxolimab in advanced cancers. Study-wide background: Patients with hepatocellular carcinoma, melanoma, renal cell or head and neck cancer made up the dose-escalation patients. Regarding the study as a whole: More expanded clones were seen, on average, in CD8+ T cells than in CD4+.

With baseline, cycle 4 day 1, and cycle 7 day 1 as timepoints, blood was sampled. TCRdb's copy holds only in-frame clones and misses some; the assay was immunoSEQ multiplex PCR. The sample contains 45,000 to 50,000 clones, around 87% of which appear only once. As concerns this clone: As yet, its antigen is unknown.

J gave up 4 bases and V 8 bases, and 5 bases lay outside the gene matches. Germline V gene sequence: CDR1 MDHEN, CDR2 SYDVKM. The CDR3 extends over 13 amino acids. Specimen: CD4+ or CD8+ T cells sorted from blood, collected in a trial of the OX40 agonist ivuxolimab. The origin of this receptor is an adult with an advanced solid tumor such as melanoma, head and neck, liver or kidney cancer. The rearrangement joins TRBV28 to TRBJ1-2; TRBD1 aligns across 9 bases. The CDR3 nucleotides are TGTGCCAGCGGGACAGGGAGGGCCTATGGCTACACCTTC. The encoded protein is CASGTGRAYGYTF.